This TCR beta chain was identified during a study of T cell repertoires in cytomegalovirus infection. Study context: CMV infection plus the matching HLA type was flagged by public TCR beta signatures.

This clonotype has a count of ten or more. Its antigen is undetermined. MiXCR, applied by TCRdb to the reads, yields one record per CDR3 protein. The sample has almost 550,000 distinct CDR3 sequences; 15% to 20% are singletons. The ends lost 4 bases at V and 1 base at J; junction bases unmatched: 9. In germline, CDR1 is SEHNR, CDR2 FQNEAQ (reference sequence). The CDR3 is made up of 16 amino acids. Broader study findings: CMV-specific HLA-C-restricted TCR beta clonotypes dominated the ex vivo response. Carriage of CMV together with the relevant HLA was identifiable through cumulative public TCR beta family frequency.

The TCR comes from a human donor in good health (CMV status not recorded). Some clones in this sample may be carry-over from other donors' samples. The chain recombines TRBV7-9 with TRBJ1-2; TRBD1 aligns across 7 bases. The sequenced sample was CD8+ T cells from PBMCs. In DNA form, the CDR3 reads TGTGCCAGCAGCTCCGGGACAGAAGTACTTAACTATGGCTACACCTTC. Protein sequence: CASSSGTEVLNYGYTF.